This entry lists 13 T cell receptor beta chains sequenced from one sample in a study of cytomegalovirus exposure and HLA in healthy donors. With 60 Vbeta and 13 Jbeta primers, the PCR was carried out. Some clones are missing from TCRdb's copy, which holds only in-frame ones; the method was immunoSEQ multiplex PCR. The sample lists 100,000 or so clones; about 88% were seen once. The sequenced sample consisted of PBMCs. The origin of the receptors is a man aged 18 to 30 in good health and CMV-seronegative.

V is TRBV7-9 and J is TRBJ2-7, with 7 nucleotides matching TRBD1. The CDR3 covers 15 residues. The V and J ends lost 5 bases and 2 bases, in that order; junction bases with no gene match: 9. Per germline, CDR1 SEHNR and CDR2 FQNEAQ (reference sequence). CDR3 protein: CASSPGQGQTYEQYF. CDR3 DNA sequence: TGTGCCAGCAGCCCAGGCCAGGGACAGACCTACGAGCAGTACTTC.

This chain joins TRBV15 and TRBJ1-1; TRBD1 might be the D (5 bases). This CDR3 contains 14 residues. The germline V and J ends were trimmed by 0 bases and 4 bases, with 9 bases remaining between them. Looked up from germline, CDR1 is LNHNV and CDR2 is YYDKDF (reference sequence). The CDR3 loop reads CATSRDFGGTEAFF. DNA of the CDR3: TGTGCCACCAGCAGAGATTTCGGGGGCACTGAAGCTTTCTTT.

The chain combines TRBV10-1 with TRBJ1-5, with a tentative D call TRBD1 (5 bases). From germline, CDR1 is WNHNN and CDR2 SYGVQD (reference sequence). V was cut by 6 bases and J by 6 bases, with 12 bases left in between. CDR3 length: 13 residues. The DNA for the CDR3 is TGCGCCAGCAGCCAGGGTAAGGGTCAGCCCCAGCATTTT. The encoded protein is CASSQGKGQPQHF.

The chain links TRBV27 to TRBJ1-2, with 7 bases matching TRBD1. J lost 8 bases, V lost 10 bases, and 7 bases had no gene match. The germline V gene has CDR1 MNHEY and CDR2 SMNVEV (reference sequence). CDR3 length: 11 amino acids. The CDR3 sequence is CATLTGRGYTF. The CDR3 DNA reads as TGTGCCACATTGACAGGGAGGGGCTACACCTTC.

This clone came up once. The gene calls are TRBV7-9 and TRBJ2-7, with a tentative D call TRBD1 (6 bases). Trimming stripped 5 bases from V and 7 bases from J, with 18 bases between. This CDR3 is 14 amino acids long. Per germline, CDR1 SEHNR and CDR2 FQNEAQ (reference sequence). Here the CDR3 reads CASSPSGAGEEQYF. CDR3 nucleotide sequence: TGTGCCAGCAGCCCCTCCGGGGCAGGGGAGGAGCAGTACTTC.

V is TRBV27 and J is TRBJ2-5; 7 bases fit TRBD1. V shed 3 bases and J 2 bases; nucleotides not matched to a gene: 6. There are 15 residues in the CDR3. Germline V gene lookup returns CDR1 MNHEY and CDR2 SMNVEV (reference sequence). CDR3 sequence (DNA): TGTGCCAGCAGTTTCTTAGGGGACAGTCAAGAGACCCAGTACTTC. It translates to CASSFLGDSQETQYF.

The CDR3 DNA reads TGTGCCAGCAGTTACTGGGGTAGCGGGAGGGACAACGAGCAGTACTTC. This gives the protein CASSYWGSGRDNEQYF. V is TRBV6-5 and J is TRBJ2-7; 11 bases agree with TRBD2. The CDR3 totals 16 residues. The germline V gene encodes CDR1 MNHEY and CDR2 SVGAGI. With 1 base clipped from V and 5 bases from J, the junction kept 7 bases outside the gene matches.

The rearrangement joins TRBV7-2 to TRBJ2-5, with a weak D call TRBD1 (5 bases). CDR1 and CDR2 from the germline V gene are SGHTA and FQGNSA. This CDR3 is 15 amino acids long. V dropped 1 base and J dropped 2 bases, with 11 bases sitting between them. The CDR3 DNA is TGTGCCAGCAGCTTAGTACGCAGGGTTCAAGAGACCCAGTACTTC. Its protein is CASSLVRRVQETQYF.

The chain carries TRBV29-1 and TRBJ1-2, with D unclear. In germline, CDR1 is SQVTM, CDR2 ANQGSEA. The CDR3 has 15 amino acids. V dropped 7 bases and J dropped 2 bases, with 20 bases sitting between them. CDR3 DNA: TGCAGCGCCAGAGGATCGGTGGGTGAGAACTATGGCTACACCTTC. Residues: CSARGSVGENYGYTF. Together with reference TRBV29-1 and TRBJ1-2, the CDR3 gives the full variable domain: SAVISQKPSRDICQRGTSLTIQCQVDSQVTMMFWYRQQPGQSLTLIATANQGSEATYESGFVIDKFPISRPNLTFSTLTVSNMSPEDSSIYLCSARGSVGENYGYTFGSGTRLTVV.

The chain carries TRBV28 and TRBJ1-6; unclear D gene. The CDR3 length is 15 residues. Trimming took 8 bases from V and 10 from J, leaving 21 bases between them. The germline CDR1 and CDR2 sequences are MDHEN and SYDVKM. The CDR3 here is CASRGVFGVGSPLHF. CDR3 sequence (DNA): TGTGCCAGCCGTGGGGTATTCGGGGTCGGCTCACCCCTCCACTTT.

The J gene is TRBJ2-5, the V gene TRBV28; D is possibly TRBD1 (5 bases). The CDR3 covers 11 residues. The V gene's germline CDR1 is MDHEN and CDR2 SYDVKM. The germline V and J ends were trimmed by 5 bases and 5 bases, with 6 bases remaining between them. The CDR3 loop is CASSQGETQYF. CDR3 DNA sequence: TGTGCCAGCAGTCAGGGCGAGACCCAGTACTTC. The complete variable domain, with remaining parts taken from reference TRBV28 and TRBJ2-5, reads DVKVTQSSRYLVKRTGEKVFLECVQDMDHENMFWYRQDPGLGLRLIYFSYDVKMKEKGDIPEGYSVSREKKERFSLILESASTNQTSMYLCASSQGETQYFGPGTRLLVL.

The CDR3 sequence is CASSYSLAGNNEQYF. In nucleotides, the CDR3 is TGTGCCAGCAGTTACTCTCTAGCGGGAAACAACGAGCAGTACTTC. The chain combines TRBV6-5 with TRBJ2-7, with TRBD2 identical over 9 bases. The germline V gene has CDR1 MNHEY and CDR2 SVGAGI. The CDR3 length is 15 residues. The ends lost 0 bases at V and 5 bases at J; junction bases unmatched: 5.

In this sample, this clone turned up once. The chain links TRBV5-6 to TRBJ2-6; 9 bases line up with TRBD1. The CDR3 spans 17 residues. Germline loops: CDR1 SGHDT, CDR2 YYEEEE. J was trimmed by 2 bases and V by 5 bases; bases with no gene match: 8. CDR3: CASSNPGQGAGANVLTF. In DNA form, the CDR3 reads TGTGCCAGCAGTAACCCGGGACAGGGTGCTGGGGCCAACGTCCTGACTTTC.